This record concerns one TCR beta chain sequence. V lost 7 bases, J lost 4 bases, and 25 bases lay in between. CDR1 LNHDA and CDR2 SQIVND come from the germline V gene (reference sequence). The CDR3 totals 17 residues. This sample was taken from a study of T cell responses to AZD1222 COVID-19 vaccine. Sequencing used immunoSEQ multiplex PCR; TCRdb keeps in-frame clones, though not all of them. The table shows around 100,000 clones, with around 91% occurring only once. This receptor was taken from an adult in good health. The genes are TRBV19 and TRBJ1-2, with D perhaps TRBD1 (6 bases). The sample consisted of peripheral blood, taken on day 0 of AZD1222 vaccination. The CDR3 DNA follows: TGTGCCAGTAATCCATTTGGGGGCGCGGGGGCCCTCTATGGCTACACCTTC. Protein product: CASNPFGGAGALYGYTF.